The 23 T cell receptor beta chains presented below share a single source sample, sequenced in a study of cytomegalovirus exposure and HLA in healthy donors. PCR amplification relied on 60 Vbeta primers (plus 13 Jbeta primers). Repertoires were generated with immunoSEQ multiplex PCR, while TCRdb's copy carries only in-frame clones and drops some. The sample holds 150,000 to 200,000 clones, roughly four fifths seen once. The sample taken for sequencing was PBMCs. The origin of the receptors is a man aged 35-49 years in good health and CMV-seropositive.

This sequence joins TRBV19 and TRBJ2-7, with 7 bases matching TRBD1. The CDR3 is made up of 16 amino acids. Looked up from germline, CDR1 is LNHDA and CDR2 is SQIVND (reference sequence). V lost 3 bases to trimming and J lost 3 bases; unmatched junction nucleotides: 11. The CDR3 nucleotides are TGTGCCAGTAGTATGAAGGGACAGCTGGACCGCTACGAGCAGTACTTC. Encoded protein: CASSMKGQLDRYEQYF. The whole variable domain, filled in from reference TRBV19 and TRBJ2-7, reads DGGITQSPKYLFRKEGQNVTLSCEQNLNHDAMYWYRQDPGQGLRLIYYSQIVNDFQKGDIAEGYSVSREKKESFPLTVTSAQKNPTAFYLCASSMKGQLDRYEQYFGPGTRLTVT.

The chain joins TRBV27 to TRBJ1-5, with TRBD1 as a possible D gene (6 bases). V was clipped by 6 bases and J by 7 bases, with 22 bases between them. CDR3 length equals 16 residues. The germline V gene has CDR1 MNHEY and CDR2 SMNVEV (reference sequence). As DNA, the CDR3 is TGTGCCAGCAGAACGGGCGGGGGGGGGCAGCGGCAGCCCCAGCATTTT. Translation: CASRTGGGGQRQPQHF.

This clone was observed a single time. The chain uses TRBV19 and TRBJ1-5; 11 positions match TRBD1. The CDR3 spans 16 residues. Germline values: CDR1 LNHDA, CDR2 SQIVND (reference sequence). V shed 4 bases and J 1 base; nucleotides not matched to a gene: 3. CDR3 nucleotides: TGTGCCAGTAGTAGGACAGGGGGCGCGAGCAATCAGCCCCAGCATTTT. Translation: CASSRTGGASNQPQHF.

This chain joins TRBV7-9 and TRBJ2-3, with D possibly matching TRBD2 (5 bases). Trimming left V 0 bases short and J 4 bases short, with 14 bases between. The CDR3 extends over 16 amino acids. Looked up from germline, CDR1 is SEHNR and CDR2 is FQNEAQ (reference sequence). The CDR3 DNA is TGTGCCAGCAGCTTAGCGGCGCAAGGGCGGGCAGATACGCAGTATTTT. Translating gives CASSLAAQGRADTQYF.

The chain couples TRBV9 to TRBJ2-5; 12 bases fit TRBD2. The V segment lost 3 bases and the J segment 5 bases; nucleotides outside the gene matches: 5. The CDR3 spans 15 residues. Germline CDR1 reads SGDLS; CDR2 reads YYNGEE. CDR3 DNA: TGTGCCAGCAGCGCTAGCGGGGGGGGTGGGGAGACCCAGTACTTC. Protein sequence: CASSASGGGGETQYF.

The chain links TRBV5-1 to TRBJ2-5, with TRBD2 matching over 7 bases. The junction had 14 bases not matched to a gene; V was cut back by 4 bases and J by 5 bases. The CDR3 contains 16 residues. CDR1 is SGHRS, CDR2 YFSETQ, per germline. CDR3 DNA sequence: TGCGCCAGCAGCCTCAGGTCGGGAGGTGGGTCGGAGACCCAGTACTTC. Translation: CASSLRSGGGSETQYF. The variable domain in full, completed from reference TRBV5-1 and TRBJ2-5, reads KAGVTQTPRYLIKTRGQQVTLSCSPISGHRSVSWYQQTPGQGLQFLFEYFSETQRNKGNFPGRFSGRQFSNSRSEMNVSTLELGDSALYLCASSLRSGGGSETQYFGPGTRLLVL.

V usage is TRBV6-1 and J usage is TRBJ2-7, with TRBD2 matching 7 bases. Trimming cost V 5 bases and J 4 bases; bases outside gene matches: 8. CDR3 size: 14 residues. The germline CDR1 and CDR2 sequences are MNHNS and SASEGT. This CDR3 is CASSRTRTGYEQYF. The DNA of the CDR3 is TGTGCCAGCAGTAGGACTAGAACCGGGTACGAGCAGTACTTC.

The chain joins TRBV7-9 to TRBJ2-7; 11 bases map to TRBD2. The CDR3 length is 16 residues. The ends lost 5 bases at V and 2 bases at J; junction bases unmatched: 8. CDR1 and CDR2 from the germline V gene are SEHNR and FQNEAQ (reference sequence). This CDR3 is CASSTPSGGPPYEQYF. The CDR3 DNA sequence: TGTGCCAGCAGCACCCCTAGCGGGGGGCCTCCCTACGAGCAGTACTTC.

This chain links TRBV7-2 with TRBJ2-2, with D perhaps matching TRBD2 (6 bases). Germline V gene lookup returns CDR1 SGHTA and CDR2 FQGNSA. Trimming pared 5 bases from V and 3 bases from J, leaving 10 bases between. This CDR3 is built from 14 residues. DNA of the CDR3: TGTGCCAGCAGCCCCGGGACTGACACCGGGGAGCTGTTTTTT. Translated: CASSPGTDTGELFF.

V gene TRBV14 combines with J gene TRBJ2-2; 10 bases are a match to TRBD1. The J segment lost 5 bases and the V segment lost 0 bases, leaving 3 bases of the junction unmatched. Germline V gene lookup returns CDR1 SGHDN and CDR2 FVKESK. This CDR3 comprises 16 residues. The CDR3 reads CASSQEPGQGTGELFF. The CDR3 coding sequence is TGTGCCAGCAGCCAAGAACCGGGACAGGGGACCGGGGAGCTGTTTTTT.

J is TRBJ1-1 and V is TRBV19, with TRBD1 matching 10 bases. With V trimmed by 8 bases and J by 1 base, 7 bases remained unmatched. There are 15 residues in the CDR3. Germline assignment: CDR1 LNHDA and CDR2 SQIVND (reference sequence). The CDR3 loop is CASSGQGGWNTEAFF. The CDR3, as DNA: TGTGCCAGTTCTGGACAGGGGGGTTGGAACACTGAAGCTTTCTTT.

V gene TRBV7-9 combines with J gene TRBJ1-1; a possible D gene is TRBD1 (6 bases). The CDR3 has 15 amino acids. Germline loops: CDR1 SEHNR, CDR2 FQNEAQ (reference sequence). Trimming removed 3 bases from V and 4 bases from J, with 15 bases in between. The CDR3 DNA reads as TGTGCCAGCAGCTTCTACAGGGAGTTAGGCACTGAAGCTTTCTTT. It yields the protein CASSFYRELGTEAFF. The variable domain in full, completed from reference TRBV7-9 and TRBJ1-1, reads DTGVSQNPRHKITKRGQNVTFRCDPISEHNRLYWYRQTLGQGPEFLTYFQNEAQLEKSRLLSDRFSAERPKGSFSTLEIQRTEQGDSAMYLCASSFYRELGTEAFFGQGTRLTVV.

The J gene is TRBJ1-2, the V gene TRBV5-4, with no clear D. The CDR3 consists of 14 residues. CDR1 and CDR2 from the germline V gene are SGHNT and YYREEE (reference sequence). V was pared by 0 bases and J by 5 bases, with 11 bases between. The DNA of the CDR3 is TGTGCCAGCAGCTTGGTATTGGCACCATATGGCTACACCTTC. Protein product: CASSLVLAPYGYTF.

CDR3 region: CASSSSGTGGNSGNTIYF. CDR3 DNA sequence: TGTGCCAGCAGTTCATCCGGGACAGGGGGGAACTCTGGAAACACCATATATTTT. The chain couples TRBV28 to TRBJ1-3; 11 nucleotides align to TRBD1. The CDR3 is made up of 18 amino acids. Germline-derived CDR1 and CDR2 are MDHEN and SYDVKM. Unmatched junction bases numbered 8, after V lost 4 bases and J lost 0 bases.

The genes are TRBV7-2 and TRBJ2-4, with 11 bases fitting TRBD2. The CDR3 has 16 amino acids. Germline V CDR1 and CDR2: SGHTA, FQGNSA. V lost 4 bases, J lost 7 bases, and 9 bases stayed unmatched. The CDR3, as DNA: TGTGCCAGCAGCTCAATACTAGCGGGGGAGGGCAACATTCAGTACTTC. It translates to CASSSILAGEGNIQYF.

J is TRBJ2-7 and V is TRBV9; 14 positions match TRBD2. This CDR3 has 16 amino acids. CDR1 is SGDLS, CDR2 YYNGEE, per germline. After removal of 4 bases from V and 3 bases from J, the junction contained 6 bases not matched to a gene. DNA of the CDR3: TGTGCCAGCAGCCCCATGGGACTAGCGGGAGACTACGAGCAGTACTTC. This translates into CASSPMGLAGDYEQYF.

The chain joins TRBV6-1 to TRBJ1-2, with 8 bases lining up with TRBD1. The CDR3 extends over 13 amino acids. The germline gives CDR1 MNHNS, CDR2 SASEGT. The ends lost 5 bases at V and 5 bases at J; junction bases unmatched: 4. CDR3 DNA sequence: TGTGCCAGCAGTTCCTGGACAGGGTATGGCTACACCTTC. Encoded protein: CASSSWTGYGYTF.

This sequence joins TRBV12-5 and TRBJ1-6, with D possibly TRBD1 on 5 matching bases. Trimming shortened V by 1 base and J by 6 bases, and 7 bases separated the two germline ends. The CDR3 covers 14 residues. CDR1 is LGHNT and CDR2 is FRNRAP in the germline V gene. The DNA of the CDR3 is TGTGCTAGTGGTTTGGGACAGCCTAATTCACCCCTCCACTTT. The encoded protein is CASGLGQPNSPLHF. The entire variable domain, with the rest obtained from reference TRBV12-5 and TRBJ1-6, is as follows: DARVTQTPRHKVTEMGQEVTMRCQPILGHNTVFWYRQTMMQGLELLAYFRNRAPLDDSGMPKDRFSAEMPDATLATLKIQPSEPRDSAVYFCASGLGQPNSPLHFGNGTRLTVT.

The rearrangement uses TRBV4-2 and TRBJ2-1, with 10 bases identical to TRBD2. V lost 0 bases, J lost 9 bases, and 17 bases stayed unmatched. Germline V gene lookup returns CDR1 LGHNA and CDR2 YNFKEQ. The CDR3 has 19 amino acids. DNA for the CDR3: TGTGCCAGCAGCCAAGATCCAGATACTCTAGCGGGAGCACAGGGTGAGCAGTTCTTC. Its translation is CASSQDPDTLAGAQGEQFF.

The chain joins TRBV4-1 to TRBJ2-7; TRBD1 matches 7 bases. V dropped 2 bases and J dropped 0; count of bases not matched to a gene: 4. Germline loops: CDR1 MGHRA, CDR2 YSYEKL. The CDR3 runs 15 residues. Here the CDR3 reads CASSQTGALSYEQYF. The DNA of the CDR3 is TGCGCCAGCAGCCAAACAGGGGCCCTCTCCTACGAGCAGTACTTC.

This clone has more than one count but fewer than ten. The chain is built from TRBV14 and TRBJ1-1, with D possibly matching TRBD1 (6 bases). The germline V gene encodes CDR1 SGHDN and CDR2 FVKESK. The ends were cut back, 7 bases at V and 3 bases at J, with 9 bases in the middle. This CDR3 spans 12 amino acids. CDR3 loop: CASTGTYTEAFF. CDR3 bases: TGTGCCAGCACCGGGACATACACTGAAGCTTTCTTT. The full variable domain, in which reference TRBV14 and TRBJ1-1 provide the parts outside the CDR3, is EAGVTQFPSHSVIEKGQTVTLRCDPISGHDNLYWYRRVMGKEIKFLLHFVKESKQDESGMPNNRFLAERTGGTYSTLKVQPAELEDSGVYFCASTGTYTEAFFGQGTRLTVV.

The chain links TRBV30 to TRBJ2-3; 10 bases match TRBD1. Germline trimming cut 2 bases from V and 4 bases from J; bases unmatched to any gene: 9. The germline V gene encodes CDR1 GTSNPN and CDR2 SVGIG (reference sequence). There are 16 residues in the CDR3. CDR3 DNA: TGTGCCTGGAGTCTTGGGACAGGGGAATATGCAGATACGCAGTATTTT. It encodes CAWSLGTGEYADTQYF. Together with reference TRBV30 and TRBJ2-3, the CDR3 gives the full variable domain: SQTIHQWPATLVQPVGSPLSLECTVEGTSNPNLYWYRQAAGRGLQLLFYSVGIGQISSEVPQNLSASRPQDRQFILSSKKLLLSDSGFYLCAWSLGTGEYADTQYFGPGTRLTVL.

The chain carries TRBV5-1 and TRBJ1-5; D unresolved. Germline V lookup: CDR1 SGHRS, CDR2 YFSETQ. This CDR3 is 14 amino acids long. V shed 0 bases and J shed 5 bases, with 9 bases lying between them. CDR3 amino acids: CASSLVPADQPQHF. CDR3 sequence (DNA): TGCGCCAGCAGCTTGGTACCAGCGGATCAGCCCCAGCATTTT.